Sequencing of this TCR beta chain was carried out in a study of CD8 T cells in ankylosing spondylitis. TCRdb ran MiXCR on the 5' RACE reads and lists one entry per CDR3 protein. The data contain under 150,000 distinct CDR3 sequences, roughly 15% of them singletons. This clonotype was picked up many times. Its antigen remains unidentified. General study results and limits: Earlier studies detected some motif variants in reactive arthritis synovial fluid and blood. Blood of patients with ankylosing spondylitis appeared to be characterized by a TCR beta motif of eight highly homologous variants.

The receptor was derived from a male donor with ankylosing spondylitis. What was sequenced was blood, either unsorted or a sorted T cell fraction (not recorded which).

The CDR3 region is CASTEGGPDYEQYF. CDR3 sequence (DNA): TGTGCCAGCACCGAGGGGGGCCCCGACTACGAGCAGTACTTC. The genes are TRBV12-3 or TRBV12-4 and TRBJ2-7; D may match TRBD1 or TRBD2 (6 bases each). The V end lost 7 bases, the J end lost 3 bases, and 16 bases lay between the germline ends. The CDR3 totals 14 residues.